This TCR beta chain originates from a study of cytomegalovirus exposure and HLA in healthy donors. Germline values: CDR1 SGHDT, CDR2 YYEEEE. This CDR3 has 15 amino acids. The V and J ends lost 5 bases and 0 bases, in that order; junction bases with no gene match: 6. Researchers ran the PCR with 60 Vbeta and 13 Jbeta primers. Some clones are missing from TCRdb's copy, which holds only in-frame ones; the method was immunoSEQ multiplex PCR. The sample has some 130,000 clones, 81% seen once; the top ten hold approximately 5.6%. This clone was recorded a few times. The source is a woman aged 40 to 49 in good health and CMV-seropositive. The gene calls are TRBV5-6 and TRBJ1-2; 8 bases fit TRBD1. Sequenced material: PBMCs. The CDR3 region is CASSPDRGSNYGYTF. The CDR3 region has the DNA TGTGCCAGCAGTCCAGACAGGGGATCTAACTATGGCTACACCTTC.